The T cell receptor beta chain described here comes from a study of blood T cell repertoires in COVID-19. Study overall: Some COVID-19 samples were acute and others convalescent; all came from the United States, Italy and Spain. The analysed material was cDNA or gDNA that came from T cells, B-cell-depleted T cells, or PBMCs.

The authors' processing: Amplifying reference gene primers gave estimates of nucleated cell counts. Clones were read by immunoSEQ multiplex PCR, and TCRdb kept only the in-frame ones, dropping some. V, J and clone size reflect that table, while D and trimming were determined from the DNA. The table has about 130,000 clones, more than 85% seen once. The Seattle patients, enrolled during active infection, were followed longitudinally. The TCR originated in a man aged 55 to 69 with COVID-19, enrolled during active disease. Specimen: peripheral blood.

The CDR3 nucleotides read TGTGCCAGCAGCCCCCGACTAGGAAACAATGAGCAGTTCTTC. Translation: CASSPRLGNNEQFF. The rearrangement joins TRBV11-2 to TRBJ2-1, with a possible D match to TRBD2 (6 bases). The CDR3 is made up of 14 amino acids. The V and J ends lost 5 bases and 5 bases respectively, with 13 bases between them. Germline lookup yields CDR1 SGHAT and CDR2 FQNNGV.